This T cell receptor (beta chain) is drawn from a study of CD8 T cells in ankylosing spondylitis. Findings and limits, study-wide: Blood from ankylosing spondylitis patients appeared to carry a characteristic eight-variant TCR beta motif. According to the report, clones linked to the disease were significantly enriched in matched synovial fluid samples taken from ankylosing spondylitis patients. Disease-linked clones bore a CD8+ phenotype and were relatively rare in peripheral blood.

Making the TCR beta libraries involved quantitative 5'-RACE with molecular barcodes. From the 5' RACE reads, TCRdb called clonotypes with MiXCR, one entry per CDR3 protein. This table has about 700,000 distinct CDR3 sequences, 15% to 20% appearing once. J was trimmed by 7 bases and V by 2 bases; bases with no gene match: 7. The germline V gene has CDR1 MNHEY and CDR2 SMNVEV (reference sequence). This CDR3 has 14 residues. In its sample, this clonotype was seen many times. Antigen: not known. The TCR originated in a male donor with ankylosing spondylitis. The V call is TRBV27, the J call TRBJ2-5; 7 bases are a match to TRBD1. Sequenced material: blood, either unsorted or a sorted T cell fraction (not recorded which). DNA for the CDR3: TGTGCCAGCAGTTTAGCTGAGACAGGGCGGACCCAGTACTTC. Amino acids: CASSLAETGRTQYF.